This T cell receptor (beta chain) originates from a study of T cell responses to AZD1222 COVID-19 vaccine. Produced via immunoSEQ multiplex PCR; TCRdb's table is partial and in-frame only. The table includes 90,000 to 150,000 clones, 75% to 90% detected once. Pooled together were second doses at about 4 or about 12 weeks. The length of the CDR3 is 13 residues. Germline values: CDR1 SNHLY, CDR2 FYNNEI. V lost 6 bases to trimming and J lost 6 bases, with 14 bases between them. This sequence joins TRBV2 and TRBJ1-2, with unresolved D. The material sequenced was peripheral blood, taken 28 days after the second AZD1222 dose. This clonotype was obtained from an adult who received the AZD1222 COVID-19 vaccine. This chain's CDR3 is CASRGWGGDGYTF. CDR3 sequence (DNA): TGTGCCAGCAGGGGTTGGGGAGGTGATGGCTACACCTTC. The full variable domain, its missing parts supplied by reference TRBV2 and TRBJ1-2, is EPEVTQTPSHQVTQMGQEVILRCVPISNHLYFYWYRQILGQKVEFLVSFYNNEISEKSEIFDDQFSVERPDGSNFTLKIRSTKLEDSAMYFCASRGWGGDGYTFGSGTRLTVV.